This TCR beta chain was sequenced in a study of T cell responses to AZD1222 COVID-19 vaccine. Only in-frame clones appear in the TCRdb table, and some are missing; sequencing was by immunoSEQ multiplex PCR. This table holds 90,000 to 150,000 clones, around nine tenths found once. General study results and limits: Vaccine-related CD4 TCRs covered spike, predominating at 160-218 and 743-854.

Comments on this clone: The antigen remains unidentified.

The CDR3 is made up of 16 amino acids. The ends lost 3 bases at V and 2 bases at J; junction bases unmatched: 10. The germline V gene encodes CDR1 KGHSH and CDR2 LQKENI. The starting material was peripheral blood, obtained on day 0 of AZD1222 vaccination. The J gene is TRBJ2-7, the V gene TRBV18; TRBD2 aligns across 7 bases. The receptor comes from an adult in good health. Written as DNA, the CDR3 is TGTGCCAGCTCACCCCGGGCGGGGGACGGAACCTACGAGCAGTACTTC. Translating it yields CASSPRAGDGTYEQYF.